This T cell receptor (beta chain) emerged from a study of PD-1 blockade in mismatch repair-deficient tumors. Whole-study context: Patients had over ten mismatch repair-deficient cancer types and were previously treated and progressing.

Turning to this clone: Its antigen is still unknown.

The V and J ends lost 1 base and 5 bases respectively, with 18 bases between them. Germline values: CDR1 LNHNV, CDR2 YYDKDF (reference sequence). This CDR3 contains 17 residues. PCR or immunohistochemistry showed mismatch repair deficiency in every enrolled patient. A few pembrolizumab responders had their TCRs sequenced. The assay was immunoSEQ multiplex PCR, and TCRdb's table has in-frame clones only and misses some. The sample carries about 100,000 clones, about four fifths recorded once. Findings and caveats of the study: Tumor-resident clones, often undetectable pretreatment in blood, expanded then contracted after pembrolizumab.

The clonotype originates from an adult with mismatch repair-deficient cancer. Sequencing was performed on peripheral blood, taken roughly eight months after starting pembrolizumab. This rearrangement joins TRBV15 to TRBJ2-1, with D possibly being TRBD1 or TRBD2 (5 bases each). In DNA form, the CDR3 reads TGTGCCACCAGCAGAGGGATCGGGCAGGGAGCAAACAATGAGCAGTTCTTC. Translating it yields CATSRGIGQGANNEQFF.